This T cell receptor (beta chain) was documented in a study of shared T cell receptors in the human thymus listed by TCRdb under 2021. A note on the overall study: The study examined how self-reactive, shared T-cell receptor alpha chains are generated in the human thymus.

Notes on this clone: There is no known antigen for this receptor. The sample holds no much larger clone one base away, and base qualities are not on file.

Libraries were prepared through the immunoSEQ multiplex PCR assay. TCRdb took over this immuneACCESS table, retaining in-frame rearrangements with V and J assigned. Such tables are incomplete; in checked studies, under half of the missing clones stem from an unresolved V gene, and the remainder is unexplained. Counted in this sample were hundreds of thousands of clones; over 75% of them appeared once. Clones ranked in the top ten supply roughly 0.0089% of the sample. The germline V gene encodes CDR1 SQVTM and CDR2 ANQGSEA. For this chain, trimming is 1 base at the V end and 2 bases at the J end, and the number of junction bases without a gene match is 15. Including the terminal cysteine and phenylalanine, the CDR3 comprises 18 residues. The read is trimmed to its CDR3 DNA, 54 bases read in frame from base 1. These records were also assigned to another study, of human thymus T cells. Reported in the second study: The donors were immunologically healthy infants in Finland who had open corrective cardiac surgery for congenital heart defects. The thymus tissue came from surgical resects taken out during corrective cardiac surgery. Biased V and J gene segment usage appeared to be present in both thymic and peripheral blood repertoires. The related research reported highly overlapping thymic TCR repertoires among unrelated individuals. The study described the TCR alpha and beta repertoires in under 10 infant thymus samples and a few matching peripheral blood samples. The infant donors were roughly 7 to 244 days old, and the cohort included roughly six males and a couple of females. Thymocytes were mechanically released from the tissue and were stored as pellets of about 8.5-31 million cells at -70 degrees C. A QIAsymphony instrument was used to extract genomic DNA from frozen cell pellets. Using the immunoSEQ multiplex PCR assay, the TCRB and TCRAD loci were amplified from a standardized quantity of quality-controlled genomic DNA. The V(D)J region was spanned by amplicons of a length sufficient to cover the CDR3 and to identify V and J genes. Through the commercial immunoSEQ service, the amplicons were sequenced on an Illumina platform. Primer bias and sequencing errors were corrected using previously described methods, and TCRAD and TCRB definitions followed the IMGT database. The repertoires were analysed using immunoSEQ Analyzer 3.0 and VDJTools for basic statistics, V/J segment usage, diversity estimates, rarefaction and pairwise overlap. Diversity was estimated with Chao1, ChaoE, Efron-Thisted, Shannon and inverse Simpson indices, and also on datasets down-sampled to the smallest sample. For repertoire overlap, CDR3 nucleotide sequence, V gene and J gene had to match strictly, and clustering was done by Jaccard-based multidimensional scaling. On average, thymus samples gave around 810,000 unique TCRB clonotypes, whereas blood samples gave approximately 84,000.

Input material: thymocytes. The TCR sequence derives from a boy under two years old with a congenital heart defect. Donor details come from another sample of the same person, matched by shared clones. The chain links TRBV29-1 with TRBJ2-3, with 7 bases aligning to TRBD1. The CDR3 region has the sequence CSVEVLVIRDSITDTQYF. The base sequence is TGCAGCGTTGAAGTTCTCGTCATCCGGGACAGTATCACAGATACGCAGTATTTT.